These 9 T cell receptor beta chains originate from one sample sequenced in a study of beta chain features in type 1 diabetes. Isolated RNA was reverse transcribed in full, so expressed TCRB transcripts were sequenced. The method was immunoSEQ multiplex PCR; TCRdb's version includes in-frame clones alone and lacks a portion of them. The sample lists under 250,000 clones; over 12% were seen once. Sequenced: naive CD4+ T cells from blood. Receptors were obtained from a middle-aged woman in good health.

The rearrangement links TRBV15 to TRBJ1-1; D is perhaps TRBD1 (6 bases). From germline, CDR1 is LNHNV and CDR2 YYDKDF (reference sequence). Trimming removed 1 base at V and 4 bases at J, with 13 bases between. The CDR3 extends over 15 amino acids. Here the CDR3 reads CATSRAIQGGTEAFF. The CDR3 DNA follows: TGTGCCACCAGCAGAGCGATACAGGGTGGCACTGAAGCTTTCTTT.

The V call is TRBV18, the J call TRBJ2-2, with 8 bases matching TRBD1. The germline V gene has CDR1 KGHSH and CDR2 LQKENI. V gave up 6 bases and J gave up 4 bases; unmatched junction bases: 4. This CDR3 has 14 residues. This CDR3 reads CASSPDRATGELFF. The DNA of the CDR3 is TGTGCCAGCTCCCCGGACAGGGCCACCGGGGAGCTGTTTTTT.

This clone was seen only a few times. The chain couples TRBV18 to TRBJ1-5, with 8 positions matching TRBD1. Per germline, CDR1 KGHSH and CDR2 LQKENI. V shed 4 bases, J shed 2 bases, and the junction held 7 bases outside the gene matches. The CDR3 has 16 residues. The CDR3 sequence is CASSRDRKEGNQPQHF. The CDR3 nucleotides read TGTGCCAGCTCACGGGACAGGAAAGAGGGCAATCAGCCCCAGCATTTT.

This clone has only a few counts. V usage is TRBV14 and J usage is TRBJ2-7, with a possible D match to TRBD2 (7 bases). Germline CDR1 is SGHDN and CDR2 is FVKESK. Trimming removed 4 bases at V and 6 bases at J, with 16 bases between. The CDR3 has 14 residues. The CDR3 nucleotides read TGTGCCAGCAGCCGGGGGGGGCGCGGGTCCGAGCAGTACTTC. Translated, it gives CASSRGGRGSEQYF.

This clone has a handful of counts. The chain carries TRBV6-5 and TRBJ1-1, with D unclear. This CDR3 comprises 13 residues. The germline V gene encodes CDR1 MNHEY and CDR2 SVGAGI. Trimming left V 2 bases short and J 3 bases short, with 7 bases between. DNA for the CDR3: TGTGCCAGCAGTTACGGTACGGACACTGAAGCTTTCTTT. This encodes CASSYGTDTEAFF.

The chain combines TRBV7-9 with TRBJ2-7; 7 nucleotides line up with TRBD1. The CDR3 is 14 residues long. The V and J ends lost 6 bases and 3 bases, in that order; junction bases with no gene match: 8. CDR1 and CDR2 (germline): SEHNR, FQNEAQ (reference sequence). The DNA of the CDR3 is TGTGCCAGCAGTTCTGGAACAGGGGACTACGAGCAGTACTTC. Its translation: CASSSGTGDYEQYF.

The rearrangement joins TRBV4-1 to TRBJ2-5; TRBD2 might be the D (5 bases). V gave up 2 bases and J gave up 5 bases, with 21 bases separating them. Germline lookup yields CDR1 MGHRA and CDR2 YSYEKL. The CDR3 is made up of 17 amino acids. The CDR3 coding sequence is TGCGCCAGCAGCCAAAGAACGTGGGCACTCCGAGGGGAGACCCAGTACTTC. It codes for CASSQRTWALRGETQYF.

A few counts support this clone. CDR3 loop: CASSLDGELVHPEETQYF. CDR3 sequence (DNA): TGTGCCAGCAGCTTAGACGGGGAGCTGGTCCATCCCGAAGAGACCCAGTACTTC. This chain connects TRBV7-9 to TRBJ2-5; tentatively, D is TRBD2 (5 bases). V gave up 1 base and J gave up 3 bases, with 21 bases separating them. CDR3 length: 18 residues. Germline CDR1 SEHNR, CDR2 FQNEAQ (reference sequence).

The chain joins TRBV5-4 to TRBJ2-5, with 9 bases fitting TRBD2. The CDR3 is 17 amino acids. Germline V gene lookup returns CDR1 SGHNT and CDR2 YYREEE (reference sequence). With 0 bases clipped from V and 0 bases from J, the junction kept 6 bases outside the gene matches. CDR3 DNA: TGTGCCAGCAGCTTGGGTTGGGCGGGGGGGGACCAAGAGACCCAGTACTTC. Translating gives CASSLGWAGGDQETQYF.